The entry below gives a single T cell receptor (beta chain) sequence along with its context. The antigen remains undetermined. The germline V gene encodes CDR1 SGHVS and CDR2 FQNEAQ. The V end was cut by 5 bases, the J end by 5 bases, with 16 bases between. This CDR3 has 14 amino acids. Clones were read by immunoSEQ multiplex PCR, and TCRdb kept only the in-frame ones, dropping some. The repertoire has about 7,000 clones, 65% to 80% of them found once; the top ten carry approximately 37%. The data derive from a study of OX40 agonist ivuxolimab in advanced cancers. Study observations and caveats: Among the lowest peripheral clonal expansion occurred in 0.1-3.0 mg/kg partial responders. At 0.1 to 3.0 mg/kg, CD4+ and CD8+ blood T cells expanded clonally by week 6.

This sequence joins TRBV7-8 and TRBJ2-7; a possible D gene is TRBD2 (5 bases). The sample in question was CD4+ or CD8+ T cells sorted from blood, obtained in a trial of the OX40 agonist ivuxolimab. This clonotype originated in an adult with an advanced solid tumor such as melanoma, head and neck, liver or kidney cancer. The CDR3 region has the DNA TGTGCCAGCAGCCCCTACCTCGAGGGCGACGAGCAGTACTTC. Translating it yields CASSPYLEGDEQYF.